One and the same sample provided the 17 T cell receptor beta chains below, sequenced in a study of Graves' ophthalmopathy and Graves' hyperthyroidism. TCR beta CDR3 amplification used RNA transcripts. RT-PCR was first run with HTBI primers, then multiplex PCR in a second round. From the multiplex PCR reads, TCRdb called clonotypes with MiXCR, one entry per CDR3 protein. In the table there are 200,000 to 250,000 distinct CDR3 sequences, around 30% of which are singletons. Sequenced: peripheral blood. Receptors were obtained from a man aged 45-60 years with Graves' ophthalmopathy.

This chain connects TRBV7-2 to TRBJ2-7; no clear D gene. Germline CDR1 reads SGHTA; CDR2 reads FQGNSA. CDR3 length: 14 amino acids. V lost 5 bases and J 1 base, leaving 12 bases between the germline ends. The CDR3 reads CASSPDWQSYEQYF. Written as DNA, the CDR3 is TGTGCCAGCAGCCCCGACTGGCAGTCCTACGAGCAGTACTTC.

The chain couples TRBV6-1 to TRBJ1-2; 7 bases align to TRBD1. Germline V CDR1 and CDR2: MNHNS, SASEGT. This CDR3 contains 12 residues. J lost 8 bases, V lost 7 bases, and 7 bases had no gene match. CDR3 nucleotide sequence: TGTGCCAGCACCGTCGGACAGGAAGGCTACACCTTC. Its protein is CASTVGQEGYTF.

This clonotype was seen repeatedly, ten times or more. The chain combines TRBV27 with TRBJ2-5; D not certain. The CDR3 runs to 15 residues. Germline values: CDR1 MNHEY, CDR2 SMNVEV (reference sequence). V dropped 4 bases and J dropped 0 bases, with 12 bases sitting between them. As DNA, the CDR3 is TGTGCCAGCAGTTCCTGGGGAATGTACCAAGAGACCCAGTACTTC. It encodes CASSSWGMYQETQYF.

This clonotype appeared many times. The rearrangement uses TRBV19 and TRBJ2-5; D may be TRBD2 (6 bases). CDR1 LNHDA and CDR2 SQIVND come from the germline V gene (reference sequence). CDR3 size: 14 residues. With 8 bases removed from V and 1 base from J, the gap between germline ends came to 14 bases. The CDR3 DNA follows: TGTGCCAGTGGAGCAGTGGGGGGCCAAGAGACCCAGTACTTC. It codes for CASGAVGGQETQYF.

CDR3 residues: CASSGGEGDTEAFF. The CDR3 DNA is TGTGCCAGCAGTGGGGGCGAAGGGGACACTGAAGCTTTCTTT. The chain employs TRBV6-7 and TRBJ1-1, with TRBD1 as a possible D gene (6 bases). TRBV6-7 is flagged as an ORF with uncertain function. The length of the CDR3 is 14 residues. V shed 5 bases and J shed 3 bases, with 13 bases lying between them.

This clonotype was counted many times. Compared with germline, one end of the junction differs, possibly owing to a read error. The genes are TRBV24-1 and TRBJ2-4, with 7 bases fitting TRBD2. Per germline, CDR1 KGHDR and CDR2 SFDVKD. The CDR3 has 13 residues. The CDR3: CATNDGGGNIQYF. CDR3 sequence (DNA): TGTGCCACCAATGATGGGGGGGGGAACATTCAGTACTTC.

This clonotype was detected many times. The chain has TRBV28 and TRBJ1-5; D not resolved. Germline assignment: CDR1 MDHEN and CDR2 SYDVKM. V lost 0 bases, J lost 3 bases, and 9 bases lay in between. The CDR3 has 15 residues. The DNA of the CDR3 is TGTGCCAGCAGTTTATGGGACGGGTTCAATCAGCCCCAGCATTTT. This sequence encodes CASSLWDGFNQPQHF.

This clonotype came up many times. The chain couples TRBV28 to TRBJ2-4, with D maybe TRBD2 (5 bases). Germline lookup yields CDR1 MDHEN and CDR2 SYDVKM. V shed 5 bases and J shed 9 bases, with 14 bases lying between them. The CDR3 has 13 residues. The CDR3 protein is CASSPAAGLIQYF. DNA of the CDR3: TGTGCCAGCAGTCCCGCCGCGGGTCTCATTCAGTACTTC.

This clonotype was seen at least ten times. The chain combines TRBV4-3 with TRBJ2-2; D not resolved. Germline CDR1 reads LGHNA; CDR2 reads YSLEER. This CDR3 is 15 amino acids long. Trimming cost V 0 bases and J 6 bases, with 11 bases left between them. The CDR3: CASSQDSSVPGELFF. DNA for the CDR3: TGCGCCAGCAGCCAAGATTCATCGGTTCCCGGGGAGCTGTTTTTT.

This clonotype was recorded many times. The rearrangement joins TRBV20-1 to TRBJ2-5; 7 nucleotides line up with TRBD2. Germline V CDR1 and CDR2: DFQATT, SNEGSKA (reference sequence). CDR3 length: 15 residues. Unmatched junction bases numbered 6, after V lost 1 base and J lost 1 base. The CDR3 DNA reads TGCAGTGCTAGAGTCGCTAGCGGCATCCAAGAGACCCAGTACTTC. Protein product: CSARVASGIQETQYF.

This chain's CDR3 is CASTVGLAGGYEQYF. Written as DNA, the CDR3 is TGTGCCAGCACCGTGGGACTAGCGGGAGGCTACGAGCAGTACTTC. V is TRBV28 and J is TRBJ2-7; TRBD2 aligns across 15 bases. The length of the CDR3 is 15 residues. The germline gives CDR1 MDHEN, CDR2 SYDVKM. V was clipped by 7 bases and J by 3 bases; unmatched bases: 4.

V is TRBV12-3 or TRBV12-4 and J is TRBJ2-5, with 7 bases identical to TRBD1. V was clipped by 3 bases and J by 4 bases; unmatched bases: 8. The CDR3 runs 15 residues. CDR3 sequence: CASSFTGETPETQYF. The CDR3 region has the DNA TGTGCCAGCAGTTTTACAGGGGAGACCCCAGAGACCCAGTACTTC.

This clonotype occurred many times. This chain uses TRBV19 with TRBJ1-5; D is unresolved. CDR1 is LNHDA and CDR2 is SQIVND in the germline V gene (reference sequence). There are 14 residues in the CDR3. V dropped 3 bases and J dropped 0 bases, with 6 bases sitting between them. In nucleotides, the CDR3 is TGTGCCAGTAGTATTATAGTTAGCAATCAGCCCCAGCATTTT. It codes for CASSIIVSNQPQHF. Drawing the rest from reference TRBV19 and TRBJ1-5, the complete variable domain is DGGITQSPKYLFRKEGQNVTLSCEQNLNHDAMYWYRQDPGQGLRLIYYSQIVNDFQKGDIAEGYSVSREKKESFPLTVTSAQKNPTAFYLCASSIIVSNQPQHFGDGTRLSIL.

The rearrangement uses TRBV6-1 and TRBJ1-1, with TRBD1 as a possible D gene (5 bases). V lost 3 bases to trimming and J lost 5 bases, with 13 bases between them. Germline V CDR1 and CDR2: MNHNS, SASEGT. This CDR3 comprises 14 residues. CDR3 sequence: CASSERDQGTEAFF. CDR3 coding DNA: TGTGCCAGCAGTGAGCGGGACCAAGGAACTGAAGCTTTCTTT.

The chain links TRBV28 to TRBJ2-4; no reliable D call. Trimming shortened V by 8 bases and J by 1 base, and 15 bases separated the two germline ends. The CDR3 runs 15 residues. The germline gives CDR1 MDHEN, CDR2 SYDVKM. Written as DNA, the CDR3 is TGTGCCAGCTCATCTTGGGATACGGCCAAAAACATTCAGTACTTC. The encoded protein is CASSSWDTAKNIQYF.

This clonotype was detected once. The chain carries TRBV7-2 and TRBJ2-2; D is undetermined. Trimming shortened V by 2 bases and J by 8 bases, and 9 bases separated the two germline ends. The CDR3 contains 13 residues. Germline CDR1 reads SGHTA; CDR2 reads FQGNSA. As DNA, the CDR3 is TGTGCCAGCAGCTTACTCAGGAGTGGGGAGCTGTTTTTT. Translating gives CASSLLRSGELFF.

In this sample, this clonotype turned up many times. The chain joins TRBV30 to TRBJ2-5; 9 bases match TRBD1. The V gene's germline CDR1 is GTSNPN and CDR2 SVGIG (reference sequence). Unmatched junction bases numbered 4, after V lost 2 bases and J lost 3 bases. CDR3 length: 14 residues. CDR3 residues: CAWSSGTGKETQYF. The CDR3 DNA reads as TGTGCCTGGAGTTCCGGGACAGGGAAAGAGACCCAGTACTTC.